Listed here is a single TCR beta chain. These data originate in a study of blood T cell repertoires in COVID-19. Study-level background: Collection of acute and convalescent COVID-19 samples took place in the United States, Italy and Spain. T cells, B-cell-depleted T cells, or PBMCs supplied cDNA or gDNA.

Living in 24 US areas, the participants were between roughly 18 and 89 years of age. Participant-given clinical history determined each cohort assignment. The CDR3 spans 15 residues. V gave up 3 bases and J gave up 10 bases; unmatched junction bases: 6. CDR1 is LNHDA and CDR2 is SQIVND in the germline V gene (reference sequence). Assay used: immunoSEQ multiplex PCR; TCRdb lists only in-frame clones, some missing. Here the sample spans about 200,000 clones, about 91% being singletons. The sample comprised PBMCs or T cells enriched from blood (not recorded which). The clonotype comes from a woman in her forties with acute COVID-19. The chain uses TRBV19 and TRBJ2-1, with TRBD2 identical over 13 bases. CDR3 residues: CASSIELAGGDEQFF. CDR3 DNA: TGTGCCAGTAGTATTGAACTAGCGGGGGGGGACGAGCAGTTCTTC. The whole variable domain, filled in from reference TRBV19 and TRBJ2-1, reads DGGITQSPKYLFRKEGQNVTLSCEQNLNHDAMYWYRQDPGQGLRLIYYSQIVNDFQKGDIAEGYSVSREKKESFPLTVTSAQKNPTAFYLCASSIELAGGDEQFFGPGTRLTVL.